This section outlines one T cell receptor (beta chain) sequence together with its context. No antigen is known for it. One base away there is no much larger clone; base qualities are not given. Inclusive of the bounding cysteine and phenylalanine, the CDR3 is 14 residues long. Left in the record is the CDR3 DNA by itself, 42 bases read in frame from the first base. According to the germline V gene, CDR1 reads SGHTA and CDR2 reads FQGTGA. This sample stems from a study of blood T cells in healthy people across ages (dated by TCRdb to 2013 to 2016). Context from the whole study: In model experiments, template switching captured about one uniquely barcoded TCR beta cDNA molecule for every two T cells. To track age-related changes in TCR beta repertoire diversity, the study relied on deep sequencing normalized with unique cDNA molecular identifiers. The donors were divided into four age groups: young (average around 17 years), middle-aged (about 41), aged (about 61) and long-lived (more than 75). To avoid experimental bias, donors of different ages were spread randomly across the sequencing lanes. Using the same blood draw, the study looked at two additional independent replicas of 1 million unique cDNA reads for two donors, one aged 18 to 30 and the other aged 80 or older.

What the work shows at the level of the full study, not this receptor alone: As age increased, observed TCR beta diversity per million T cells dropped in a roughly linear way, and a significant reduction was already evident by age 40. Donor CMV infection status was unknown, potentially confounding age-related changes in expanded clonotypes. Compared with the aged group, the long-lived group had more naive CD4+ T cells, fewer expanded clones and increased TCR diversity, suggesting age selection. Since profiling was done on bulk unsorted PBMCs, naive and antigen-experienced compartments could not be conclusively compared. Total diversity estimates from one million sequenced T cells were considered lower bounds and underestimates. The percentage of naive T cells measured by flow cytometry correlated strongly with observed TCR beta diversity.

The donors were 40 or so Caucasian individuals from Russia, aged 6 to 90 years, who were systemically healthy. Roughly 9 milliliters of peripheral blood were drawn from each donor into EDTA-treated Vacutainer tubes. PBMCs were isolated by Ficoll-Paque density-gradient centrifugation, with at least 6 million obtained per sample. Trizol reagent was used to extract total RNA from the PBMCs, yielding at least 5.5 micrograms per sample. For every donor, an aliquot of PBMCs went through flow cytometry to measure the percentages of naive CD45RAhigh/CD27high T cells. Library prep was done by 5' RACE. The listed sequencing device is Illumina HiSeq 2500. A second roughly 6 to 12 cycle PCR used a sample-barcoded 5' primer and a J-beta primer mix. A unique molecular identifier was introduced onto each TCR beta cDNA molecule by a template-switch 5' adaptor carrying 12 random nucleotides. Each sample yielded at least 2.5 million CDR3-containing paired-end reads. The Mint cDNA synthesis kit, primed by a TRBC-specific oligonucleotide, was used to synthesize first-strand cDNA from all RNA. After uracil-DNA glycosylase treatment, a first 18-cycle PCR used universal primers M1SS and BC2_uni_R on all cDNA. The authors processed their data as follows. Each sample was normalized by randomly selecting 1 million high-quality reads, each carrying a distinct molecular identifier. Instead of being binned into consensus sequences, reads that shared molecular identifiers were thrown out. MiTCR, set to a Q25 quality threshold and the strictest error-elimination algorithm, was used for CDR3 identification, clonotype clustering and error correction. A nonparametric unseen species model with Euler transformation was used to estimate lower-bound total TCR beta diversity. TCRdb itself trimmed the public reads at Q25 with fastp, ran MiXCR and retained productive beta chains. Records with the same CDR3 protein are collapsed into one entry carrying the most frequent genes and DNA. TCRdb, not the authors, supplied the V and J calls. This sample holds hundreds of thousands of distinct CDR3 sequences; over 40% were observed only once. About 30% of the sample is taken by the ten largest.

The rearrangement combines TRBV7-3 with TRBJ2-5; the central 7 bases match TRBD1. The DNA matches TRBJ2-7 better at its end, which makes the J call doubtful. The receptor was isolated from a man aged 80 or over in good health. The sample taken for sequencing was blood. The DNA reads as follows: TGTGCCAGCAGCCAAGACAGGGTCAGCTTCGAGCAGTACTTC. It translates to CASSQDRVSFEQYF.